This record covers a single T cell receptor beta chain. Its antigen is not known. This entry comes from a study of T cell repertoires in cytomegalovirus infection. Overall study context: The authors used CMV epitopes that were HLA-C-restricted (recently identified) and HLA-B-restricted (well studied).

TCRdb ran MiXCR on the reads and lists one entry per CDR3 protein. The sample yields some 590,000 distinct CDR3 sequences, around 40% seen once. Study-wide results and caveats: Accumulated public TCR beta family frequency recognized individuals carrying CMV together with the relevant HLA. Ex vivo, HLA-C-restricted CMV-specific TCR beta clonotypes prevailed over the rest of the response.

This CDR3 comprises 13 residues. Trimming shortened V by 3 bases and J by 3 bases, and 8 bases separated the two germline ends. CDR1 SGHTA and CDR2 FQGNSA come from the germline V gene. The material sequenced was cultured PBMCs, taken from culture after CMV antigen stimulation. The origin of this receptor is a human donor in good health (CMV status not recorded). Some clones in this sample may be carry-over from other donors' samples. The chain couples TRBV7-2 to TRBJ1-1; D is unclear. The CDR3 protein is CASSFSLDTEAFF. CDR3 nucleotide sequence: TGTGCCAGCAGCTTCTCATTAGACACTGAAGCTTTCTTT.